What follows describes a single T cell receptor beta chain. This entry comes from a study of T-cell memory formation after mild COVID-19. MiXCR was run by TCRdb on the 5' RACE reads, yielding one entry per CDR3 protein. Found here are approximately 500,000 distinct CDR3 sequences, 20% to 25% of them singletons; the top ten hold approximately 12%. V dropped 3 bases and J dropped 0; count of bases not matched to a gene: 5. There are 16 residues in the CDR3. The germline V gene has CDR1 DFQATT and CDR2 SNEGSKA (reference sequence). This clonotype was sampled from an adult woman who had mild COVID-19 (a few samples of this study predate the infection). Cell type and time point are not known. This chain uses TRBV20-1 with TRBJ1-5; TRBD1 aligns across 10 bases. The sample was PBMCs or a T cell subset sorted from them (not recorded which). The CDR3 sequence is CSASGDRGNSNQPQHF. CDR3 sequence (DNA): TGCAGTGCTAGTGGGGACAGGGGTAATAGCAATCAGCCCCAGCATTTT.